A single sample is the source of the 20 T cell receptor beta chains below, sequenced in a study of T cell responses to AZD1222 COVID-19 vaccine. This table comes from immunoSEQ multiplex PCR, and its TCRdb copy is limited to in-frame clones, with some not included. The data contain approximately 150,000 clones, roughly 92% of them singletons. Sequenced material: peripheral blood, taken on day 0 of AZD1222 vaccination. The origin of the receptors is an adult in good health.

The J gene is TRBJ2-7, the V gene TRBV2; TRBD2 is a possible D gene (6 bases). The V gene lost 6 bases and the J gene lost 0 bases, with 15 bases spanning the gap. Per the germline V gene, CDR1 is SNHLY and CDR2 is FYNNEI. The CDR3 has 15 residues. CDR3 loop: CASSYSRGSSYEQYV. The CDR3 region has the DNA TGTGCCAGCAGCTACAGTCGGGGGAGCTCCTACGAGCAGTACGTC.

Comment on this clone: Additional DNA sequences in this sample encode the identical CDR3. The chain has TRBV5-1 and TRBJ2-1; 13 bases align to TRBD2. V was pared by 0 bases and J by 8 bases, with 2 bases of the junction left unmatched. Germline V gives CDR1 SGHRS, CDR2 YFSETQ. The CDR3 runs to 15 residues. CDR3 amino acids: CASSLGLAGGHEQFF. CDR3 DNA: TGCGCCAGCAGCTTGGGACTAGCGGGAGGCCATGAGCAGTTCTTC. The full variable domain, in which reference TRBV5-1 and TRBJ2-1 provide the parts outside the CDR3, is KAGVTQTPRYLIKTRGQQVTLSCSPISGHRSVSWYQQTPGQGLQFLFEYFSETQRNKGNFPGRFSGRQFSNSRSEMNVSTLELGDSALYLCASSLGLAGGHEQFFGPGTRLTVL.

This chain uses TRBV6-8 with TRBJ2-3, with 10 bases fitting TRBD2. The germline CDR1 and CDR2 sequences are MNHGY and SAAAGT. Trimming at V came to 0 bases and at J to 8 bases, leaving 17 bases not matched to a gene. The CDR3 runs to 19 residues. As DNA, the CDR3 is TGTGCCAGCAGTTACTCCGGGCCCGGGACTAGCGAATCTCCGGTTACGCAGTATTTT. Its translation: CASSYSGPGTSESPVTQYF.

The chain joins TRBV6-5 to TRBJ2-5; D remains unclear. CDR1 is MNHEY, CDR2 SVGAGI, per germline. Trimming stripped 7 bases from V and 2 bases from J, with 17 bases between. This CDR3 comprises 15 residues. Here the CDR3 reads CASIGTWAGQETQYF. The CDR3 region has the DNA TGTGCCAGCATCGGTACGTGGGCTGGACAAGAGACCCAGTACTTC.

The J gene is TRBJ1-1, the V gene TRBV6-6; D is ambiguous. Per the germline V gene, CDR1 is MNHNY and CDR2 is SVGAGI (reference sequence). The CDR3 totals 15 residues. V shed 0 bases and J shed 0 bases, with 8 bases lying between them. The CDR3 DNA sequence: TGTGCCAGCAGTTACTCGGGCCAGGTGAACACTGAAGCTTTCTTT. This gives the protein CASSYSGQVNTEAFF.

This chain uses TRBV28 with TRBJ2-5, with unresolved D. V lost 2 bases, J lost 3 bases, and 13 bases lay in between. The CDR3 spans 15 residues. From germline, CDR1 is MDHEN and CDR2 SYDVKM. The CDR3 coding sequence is TGTGCCAGCAGTTTAGTAGGCCTAGGAAAAGAGACCCAGTACTTC. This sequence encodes CASSLVGLGKETQYF.

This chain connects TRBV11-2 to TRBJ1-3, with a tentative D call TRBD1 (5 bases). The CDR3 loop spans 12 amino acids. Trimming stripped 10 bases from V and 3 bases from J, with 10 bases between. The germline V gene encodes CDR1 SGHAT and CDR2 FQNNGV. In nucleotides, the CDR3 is TGTGCCACGGGGGAGAGTGGAAACACCATATATTTT. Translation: CATGESGNTIYF.

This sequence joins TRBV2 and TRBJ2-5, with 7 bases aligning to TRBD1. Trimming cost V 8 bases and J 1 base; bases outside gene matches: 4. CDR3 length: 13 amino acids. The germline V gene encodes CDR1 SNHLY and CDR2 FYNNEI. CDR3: CASRQGSQETQYF. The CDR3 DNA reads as TGTGCCAGCCGACAGGGTAGCCAAGAGACCCAGTACTTC. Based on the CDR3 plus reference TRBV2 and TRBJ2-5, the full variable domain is EPEVTQTPSHQVTQMGQEVILRCVPISNHLYFYWYRQILGQKVEFLVSFYNNEISEKSEIFDDQFSVERPDGSNFTLKIRSTKLEDSAMYFCASRQGSQETQYFGPGTRLLVL.

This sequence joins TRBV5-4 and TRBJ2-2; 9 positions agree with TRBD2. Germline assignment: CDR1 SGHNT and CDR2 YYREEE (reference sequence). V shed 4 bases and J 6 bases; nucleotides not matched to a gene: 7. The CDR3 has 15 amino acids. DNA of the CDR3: TGTGCCAGCAGCCCCCAGCGACTAGCGGCCGGGGAGCTGTTTTTT. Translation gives CASSPQRLAAGELFF.

The CDR3 sequence: CASSLRDRGSGNTIYF. The CDR3 DNA follows: TGTGCCAGCAGCTTGAGAGACAGGGGCTCTGGAAACACCATATATTTT. The chain has TRBV7-6 and TRBJ1-3; 8 bases map to TRBD1. The ends lost 3 bases at V and 0 bases at J; junction bases unmatched: 4. CDR3 length: 16 amino acids. Germline V gene sequence: CDR1 SGHVS, CDR2 FNYEAQ.

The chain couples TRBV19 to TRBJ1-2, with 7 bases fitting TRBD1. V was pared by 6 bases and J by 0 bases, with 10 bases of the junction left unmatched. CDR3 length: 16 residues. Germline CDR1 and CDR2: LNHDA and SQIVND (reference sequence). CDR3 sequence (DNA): TGTGCCAGTAGCTGGGACAGAGCAGTGACTAACTATGGCTACACCTTC. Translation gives CASSWDRAVTNYGYTF.

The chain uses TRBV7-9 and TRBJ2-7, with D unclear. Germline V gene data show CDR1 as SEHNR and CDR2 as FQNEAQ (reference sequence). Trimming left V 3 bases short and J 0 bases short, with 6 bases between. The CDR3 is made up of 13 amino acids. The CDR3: CASSFDGSYEQYV. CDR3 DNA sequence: TGTGCCAGCAGCTTCGACGGCTCCTACGAGCAGTACGTC.

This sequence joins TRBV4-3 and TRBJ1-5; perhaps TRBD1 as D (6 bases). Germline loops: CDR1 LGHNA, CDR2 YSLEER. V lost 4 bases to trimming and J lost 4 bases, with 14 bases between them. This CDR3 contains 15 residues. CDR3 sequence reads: CASSRGTGPNQPQHF. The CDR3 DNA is TGCGCCAGCAGCCGCGGAACAGGGCCAAATCAGCCCCAGCATTTT.

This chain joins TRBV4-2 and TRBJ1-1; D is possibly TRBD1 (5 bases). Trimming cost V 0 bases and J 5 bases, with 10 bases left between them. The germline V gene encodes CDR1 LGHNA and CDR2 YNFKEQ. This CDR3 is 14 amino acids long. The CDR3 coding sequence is TGTGCCAGCAGCCAAGATCTCCGGGGGACTGAAGCTTTCTTT. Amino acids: CASSQDLRGTEAFF.

In DNA, the CDR3 is TGTGCCAGCAGCCAATTGGGGGGTTCTGGGGCCAACGTCCTGACTTTC. The encoded protein is CASSQLGGSGANVLTF. The chain combines TRBV3-1 (or the pseudogene TRBV3-2) with TRBJ2-6; D is perhaps TRBD2 (6 bases). Trimming pared 2 bases from V and 1 base from J, leaving 9 bases between. Germline CDR1 and CDR2: LGHDT and YNNKEL (reference sequence). The CDR3 covers 16 residues.

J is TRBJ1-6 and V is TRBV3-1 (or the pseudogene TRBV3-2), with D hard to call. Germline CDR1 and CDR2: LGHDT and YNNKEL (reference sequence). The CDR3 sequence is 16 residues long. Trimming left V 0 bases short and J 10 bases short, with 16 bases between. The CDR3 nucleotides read TGTGCCAGCAGCCAAGATTTTAGTGGCATTTACTCACCCCTCCACTTT. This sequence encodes CASSQDFSGIYSPLHF.

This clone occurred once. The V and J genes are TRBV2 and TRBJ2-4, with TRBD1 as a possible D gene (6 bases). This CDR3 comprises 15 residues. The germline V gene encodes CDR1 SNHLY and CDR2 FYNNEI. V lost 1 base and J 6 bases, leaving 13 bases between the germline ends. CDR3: CASSEETGSRNIQYF. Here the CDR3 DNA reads TGTGCCAGCAGTGAAGAGACAGGCTCAAGAAACATTCAGTACTTC. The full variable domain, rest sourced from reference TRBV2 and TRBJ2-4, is EPEVTQTPSHQVTQMGQEVILRCVPISNHLYFYWYRQILGQKVEFLVSFYNNEISEKSEIFDDQFSVERPDGSNFTLKIRSTKLEDSAMYFCASSEETGSRNIQYFGAGTRLSVL.

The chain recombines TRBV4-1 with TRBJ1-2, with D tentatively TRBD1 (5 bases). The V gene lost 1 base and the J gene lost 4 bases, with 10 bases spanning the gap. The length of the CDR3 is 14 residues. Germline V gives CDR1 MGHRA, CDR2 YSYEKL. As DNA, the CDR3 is TGCGCCAGCAGCCAAGGAGACAGAGCCTATGGCTACACCTTC. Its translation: CASSQGDRAYGYTF.

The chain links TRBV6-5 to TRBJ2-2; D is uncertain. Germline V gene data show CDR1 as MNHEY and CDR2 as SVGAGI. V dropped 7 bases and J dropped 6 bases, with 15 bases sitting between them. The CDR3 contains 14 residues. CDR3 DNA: TGTGCCAGCAAAAGGGAAAATCGGGCCGGGGAGCTGTTTTTT. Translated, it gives CASKRENRAGELFF.

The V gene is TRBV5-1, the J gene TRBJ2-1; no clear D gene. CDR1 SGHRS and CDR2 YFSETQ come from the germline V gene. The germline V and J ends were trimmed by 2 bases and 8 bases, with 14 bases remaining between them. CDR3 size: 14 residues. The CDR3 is CASSFGFRTDEQFF. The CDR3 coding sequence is TGCGCCAGCAGCTTTGGGTTCCGTACCGATGAGCAGTTCTTC.